This T cell receptor (beta chain) appears in the sequencing data of a study of spatial heterogeneity in lung cancer (dated by TCRdb to 2018 to 2020). Regarding the research as a whole: More beta-chain than alpha-chain transcripts were consistently detected, likely reflecting higher beta-chain transcript abundance. In the raw uncorrected reads, each unique combination of TCR and UMI appeared more than ten times on average. TCR alpha and beta repertoires were quantitatively compared across multiple tumor regions, matched nontumor lung and blood in non-small cell lung cancer. TCR repertoire features were related to nonsynonymous mutation counts determined by whole-exome sequencing of tumor tissue. At surgery, fewer than 250 tumor regions, 61 to 65 matched nontumor lung samples and 56 PBMC samples were TCR-sequenced for both alpha and beta chains.

The germline V gene (reference sequence) specifies SEHNR as CDR1 and FQNEAQ as CDR2. The CDR3 has 15 amino acids, counting the end cysteine and phenylalanine. Kept here is only the CDR3 DNA, which spans 45 bases and is read in frame from base 1. V and J lose 7 bases and 0 bases, and a span of 12 bases separates them. There are many counts of this clonotype. Its specific antigen is unknown. No clone much larger than this one lies a single base away; base qualities are absent. What the time point label conveys for this sample: sample taken at primary tumor resection. Donors were under 95 patients with early-stage, untreated non-small cell lung cancer from the lung TRACERx cohort. For TCR sequencing, whole RNA was extracted from tumor and nontumor lung tissue, or from cryopreserved PBMC samples, and no cell sorting was done. Only patients for whom sufficient RNA was available from at least two tumor regions were selected for TCR sequencing.

Receptor libraries were prepared by 5' RACE. The instrument was a NextSeq 500. In the TCR library protocol, a unique molecular identifier was attached to each TCR cDNA molecule so that PCR and sequencing errors could be corrected. The published analysis was carried out like this. TCR identification, UMI-based error correction and CDR3 extraction were all carried out with Decombinator tools. TCRs above a frequency of 2 per 1,000, corresponding to the top 1% of the tumor frequency distribution, were defined as expanded. Renyi diversity was calculated using the R vegan package after each repertoire was subsampled 100 times to 5,000 TCRs. To build CDR3 similarity networks, amino acid triplet string-kernel similarity was used, and CDR3s were connected when their pairwise similarity was above 0.82. Starting from the raw public reads, TCRdb applied fastp trimming at Q25, assembled clones with MiXCR and retained in-frame beta chains. Under each unique CDR3 protein, matching rows form one entry showing the most common genes and DNA. TCRdb assigned the V and J calls; the authors' analysis was not used. For this sample there are about 12,000 distinct CDR3 sequences; approximately 4% appear just once. The ten largest clonotypes hold roughly 45% of the sample.

The research as a whole found: Additional single-cell paired TCR alpha and beta sequencing was considered necessary to confirm, at a functional level, the hypothesis that regional TCRs recognize regional mutations. Ubiquitous expanded tumor TCRs were detected in blood more often at tumor resection than at routine follow-up.

The TCR originated in a male donor with early-stage non-small cell lung cancer. The sequence is built from TRBV7-9 and TRBJ2-2; a tentative D match to TRBD1 spans 5 bases. The sequencing here drew on PBMCs, taken at surgery. This receptor carries the CDR3 CASTLDSANTGELFF. The DNA sequence reads TGTGCCAGCACCCTCGACAGTGCGAACACCGGGGAGCTGTTTTTT.